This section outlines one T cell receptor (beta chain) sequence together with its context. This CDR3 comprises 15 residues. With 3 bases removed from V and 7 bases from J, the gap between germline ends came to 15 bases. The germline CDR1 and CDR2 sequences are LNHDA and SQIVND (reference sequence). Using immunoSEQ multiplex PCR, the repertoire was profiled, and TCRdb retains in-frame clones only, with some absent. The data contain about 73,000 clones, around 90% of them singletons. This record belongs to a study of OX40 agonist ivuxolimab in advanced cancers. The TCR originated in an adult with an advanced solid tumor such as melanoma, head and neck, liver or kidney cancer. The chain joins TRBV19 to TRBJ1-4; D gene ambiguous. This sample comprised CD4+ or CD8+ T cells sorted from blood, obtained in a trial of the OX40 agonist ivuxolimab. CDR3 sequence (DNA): TGTGCCAGTAGTATCTACTCCGGGCTCGGTGAAAAACTGTTTTTT. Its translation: CASSIYSGLGEKLFF.